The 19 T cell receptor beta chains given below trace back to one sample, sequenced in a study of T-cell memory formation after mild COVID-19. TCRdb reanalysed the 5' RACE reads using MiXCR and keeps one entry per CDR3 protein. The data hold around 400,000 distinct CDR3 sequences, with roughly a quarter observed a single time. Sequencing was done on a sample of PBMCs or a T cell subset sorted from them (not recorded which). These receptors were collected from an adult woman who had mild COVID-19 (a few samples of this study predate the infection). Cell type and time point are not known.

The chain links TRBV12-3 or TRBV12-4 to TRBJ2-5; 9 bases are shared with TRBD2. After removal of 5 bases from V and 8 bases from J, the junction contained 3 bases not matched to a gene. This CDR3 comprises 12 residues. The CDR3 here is CASSPLAGTQYF. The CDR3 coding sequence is TGTGCCAGCAGTCCCCTAGCGGGAACCCAGTACTTC.

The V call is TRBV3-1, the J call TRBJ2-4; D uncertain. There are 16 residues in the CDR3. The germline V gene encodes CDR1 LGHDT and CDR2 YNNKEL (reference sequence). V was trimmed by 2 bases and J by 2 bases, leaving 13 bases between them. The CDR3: CASSQRITLTKNIQYF. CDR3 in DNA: TGTGCCAGCAGCCAACGGATAACTTTGACCAAAAACATTCAGTACTTC.

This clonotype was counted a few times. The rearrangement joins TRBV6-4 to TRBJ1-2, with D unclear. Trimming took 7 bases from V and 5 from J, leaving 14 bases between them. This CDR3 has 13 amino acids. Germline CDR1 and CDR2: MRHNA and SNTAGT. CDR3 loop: CASKDPAGYGYTF. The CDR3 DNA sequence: TGTGCCAGCAAGGACCCGGCGGGTTATGGCTACACCTTC.

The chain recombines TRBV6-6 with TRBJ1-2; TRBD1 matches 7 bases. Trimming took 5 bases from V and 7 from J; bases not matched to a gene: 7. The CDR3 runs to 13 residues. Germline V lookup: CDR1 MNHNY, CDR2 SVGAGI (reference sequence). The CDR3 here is CASSQETGLGYTF. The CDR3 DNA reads TGTGCCAGCAGTCAGGAGACAGGGCTTGGCTACACCTTC.

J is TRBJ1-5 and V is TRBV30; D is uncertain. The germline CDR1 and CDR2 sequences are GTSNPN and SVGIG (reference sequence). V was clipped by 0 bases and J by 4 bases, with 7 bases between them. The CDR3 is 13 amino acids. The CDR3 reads CAWSVKGNQPQHF. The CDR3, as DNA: TGTGCCTGGAGTGTAAAGGGAAATCAGCCCCAGCATTTT.

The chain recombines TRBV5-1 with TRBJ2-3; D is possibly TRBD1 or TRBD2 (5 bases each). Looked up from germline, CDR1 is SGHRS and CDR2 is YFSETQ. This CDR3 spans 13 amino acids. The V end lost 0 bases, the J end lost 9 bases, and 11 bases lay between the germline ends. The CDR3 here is CASSLEVGATQYF. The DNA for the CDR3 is TGCGCCAGCAGCTTGGAAGTCGGGGCAACGCAGTATTTT.

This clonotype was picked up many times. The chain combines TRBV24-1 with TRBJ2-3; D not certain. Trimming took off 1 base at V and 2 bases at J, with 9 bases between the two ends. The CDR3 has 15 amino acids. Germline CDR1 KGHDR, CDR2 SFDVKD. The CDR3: CATSDLRQDTDTQYF. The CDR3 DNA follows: TGTGCCACCAGTGATTTACGGCAGGACACAGATACGCAGTATTTT.

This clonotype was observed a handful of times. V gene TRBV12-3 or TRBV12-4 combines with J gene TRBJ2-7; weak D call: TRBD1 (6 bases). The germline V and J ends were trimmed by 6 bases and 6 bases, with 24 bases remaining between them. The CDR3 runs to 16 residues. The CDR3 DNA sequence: TGTGCCAGCAGGGGGGCTGGGGAAAGATACCCTACCGAGCAGTACTTC. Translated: CASRGAGERYPTEQYF.

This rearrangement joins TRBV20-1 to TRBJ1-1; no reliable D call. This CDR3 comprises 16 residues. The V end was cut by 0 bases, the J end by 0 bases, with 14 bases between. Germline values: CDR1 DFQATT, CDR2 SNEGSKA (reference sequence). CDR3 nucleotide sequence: TGCAGTGCTAGAGATGGGTCACGGACGGTGAACACTGAAGCTTTCTTT. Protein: CSARDGSRTVNTEAFF.

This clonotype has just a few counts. As DNA, the CDR3 is TGTGCCAGCACCTTTACATGGGAGCAGTTCTTC. It is translated as CASTFTWEQFF. The chain recombines TRBV7-2 with TRBJ2-1; no reliable D call. V gave up 7 bases and J gave up 10 bases, with 11 bases separating them. The CDR3 extends over 11 amino acids. CDR1 and CDR2 from the germline V gene are SGHTA and FQGNSA.

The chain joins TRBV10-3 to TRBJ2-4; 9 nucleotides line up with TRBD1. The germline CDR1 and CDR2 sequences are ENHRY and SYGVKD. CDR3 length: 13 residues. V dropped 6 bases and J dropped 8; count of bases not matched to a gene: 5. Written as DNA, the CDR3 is TGTGCCATCAGCCAAACAGGGGGCCACATTCAGTACTTC. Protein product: CAISQTGGHIQYF.

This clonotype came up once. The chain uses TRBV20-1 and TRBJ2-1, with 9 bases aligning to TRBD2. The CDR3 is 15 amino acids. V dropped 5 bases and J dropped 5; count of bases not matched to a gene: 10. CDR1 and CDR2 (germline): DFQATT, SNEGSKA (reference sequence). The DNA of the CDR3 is TGCAGTGCTCCCTGGCGGGGGGGCCCCAACAATGAGCAGTTCTTC. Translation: CSAPWRGGPNNEQFF.

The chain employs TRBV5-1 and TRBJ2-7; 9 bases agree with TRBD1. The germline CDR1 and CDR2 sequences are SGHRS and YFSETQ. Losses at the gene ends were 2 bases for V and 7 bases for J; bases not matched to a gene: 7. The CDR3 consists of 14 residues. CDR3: CASSFETGGREQYF. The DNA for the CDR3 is TGCGCCAGCAGCTTTGAGACAGGGGGGAGGGAGCAGTACTTC.

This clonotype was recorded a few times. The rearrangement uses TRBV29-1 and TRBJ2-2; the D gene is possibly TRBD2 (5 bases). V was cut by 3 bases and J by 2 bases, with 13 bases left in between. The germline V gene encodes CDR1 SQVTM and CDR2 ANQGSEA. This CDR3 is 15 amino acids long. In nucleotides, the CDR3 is TGCAGCGTTGAGGGTCTTGACTATAACACCGGGGAGCTGTTTTTT. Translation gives CSVEGLDYNTGELFF.

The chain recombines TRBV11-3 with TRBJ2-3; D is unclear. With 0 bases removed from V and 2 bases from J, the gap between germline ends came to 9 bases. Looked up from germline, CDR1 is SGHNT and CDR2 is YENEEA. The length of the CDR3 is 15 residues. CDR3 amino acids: CASSLEPFLTDTQYF. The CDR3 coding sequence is TGTGCCAGCAGCTTAGAGCCTTTCCTCACAGATACGCAGTATTTT.

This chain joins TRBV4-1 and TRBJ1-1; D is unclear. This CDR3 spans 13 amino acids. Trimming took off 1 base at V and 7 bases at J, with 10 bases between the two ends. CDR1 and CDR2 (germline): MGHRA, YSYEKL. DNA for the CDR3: TGCGCCAGCAGCCAAGTTTCAGGAGATGAAGCTTTCTTT. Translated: CASSQVSGDEAFF.

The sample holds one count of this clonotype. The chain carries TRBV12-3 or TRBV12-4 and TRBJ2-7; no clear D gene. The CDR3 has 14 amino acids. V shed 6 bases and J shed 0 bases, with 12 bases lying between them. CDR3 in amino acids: CASRPFGVSYEQYF. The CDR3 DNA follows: TGTGCCAGCAGGCCATTTGGGGTCTCCTACGAGCAGTACTTC.

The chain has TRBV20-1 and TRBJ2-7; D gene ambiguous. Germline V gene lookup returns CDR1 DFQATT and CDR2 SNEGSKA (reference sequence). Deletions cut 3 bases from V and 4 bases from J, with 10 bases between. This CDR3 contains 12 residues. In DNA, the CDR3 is TGCAGTGCTAGTCTCCAGCCTTACGAGCAGTACTTC. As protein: CSASLQPYEQYF.

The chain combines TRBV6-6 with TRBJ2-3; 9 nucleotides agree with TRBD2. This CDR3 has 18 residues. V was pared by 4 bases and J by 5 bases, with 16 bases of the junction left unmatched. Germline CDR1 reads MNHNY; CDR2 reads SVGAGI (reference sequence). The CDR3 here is CASSSLTSGTRRGDTQYF. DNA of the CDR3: TGTGCCAGCAGTTCTTTGACTAGCGGAACCCGGCGCGGAGATACGCAGTATTTT.